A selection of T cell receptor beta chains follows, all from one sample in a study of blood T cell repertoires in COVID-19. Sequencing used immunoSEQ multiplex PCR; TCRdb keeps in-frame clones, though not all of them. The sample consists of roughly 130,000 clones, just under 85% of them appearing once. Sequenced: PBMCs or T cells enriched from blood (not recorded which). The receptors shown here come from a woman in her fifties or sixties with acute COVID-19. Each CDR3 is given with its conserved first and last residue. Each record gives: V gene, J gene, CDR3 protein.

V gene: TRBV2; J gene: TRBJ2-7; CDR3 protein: CASSVQTGGEQYF
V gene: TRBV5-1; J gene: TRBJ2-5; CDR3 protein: CASSTPAGAKTQYF
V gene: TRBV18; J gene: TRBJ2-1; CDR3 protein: CASSPPGLPGYEQFF
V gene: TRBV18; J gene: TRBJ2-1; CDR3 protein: CASSPRPGTSTYNEQFF
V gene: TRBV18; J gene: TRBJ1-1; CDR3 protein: CASSPGGNTEAFF
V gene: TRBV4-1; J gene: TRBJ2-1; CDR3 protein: CASSPPQGNEQFF
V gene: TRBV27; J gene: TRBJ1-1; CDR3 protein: CASSGQGWAEAFF
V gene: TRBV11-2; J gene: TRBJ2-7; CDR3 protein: CASSPRQGWYEQYF
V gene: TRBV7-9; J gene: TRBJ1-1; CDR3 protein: CASRPRSGTEAFF
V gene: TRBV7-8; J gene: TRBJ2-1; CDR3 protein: CASKHRTSNEQFF
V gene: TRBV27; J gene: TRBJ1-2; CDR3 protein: CASSLRQEYFYGYTF
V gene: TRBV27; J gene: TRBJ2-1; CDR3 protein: CASSFAGNEQFF
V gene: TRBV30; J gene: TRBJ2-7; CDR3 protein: CAWTGQGIYEQYF
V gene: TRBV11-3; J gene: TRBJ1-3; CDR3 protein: CASSPGTGARNTIYF
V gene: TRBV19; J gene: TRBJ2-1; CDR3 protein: CASSPLGLATSRPNNEQFF
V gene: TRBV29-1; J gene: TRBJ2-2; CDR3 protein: CSVLDRLRIRREYTGELFF
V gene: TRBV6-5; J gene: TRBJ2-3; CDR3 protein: CATSRGGTADTQYF
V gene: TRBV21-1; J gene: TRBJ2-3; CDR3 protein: CASSKKPVRVSGSDTSTDTQYF
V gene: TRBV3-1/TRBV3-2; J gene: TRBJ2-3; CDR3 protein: CASSLRTSGRYDTQYF
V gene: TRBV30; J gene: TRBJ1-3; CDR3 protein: CACAGVGGNTIYF
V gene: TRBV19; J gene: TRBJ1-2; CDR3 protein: CASSDHDRGYGYTF
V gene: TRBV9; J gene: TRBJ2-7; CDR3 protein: CASSVEGGRGEQYF
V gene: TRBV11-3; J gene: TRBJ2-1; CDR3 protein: CASAGGGSYNEQFF
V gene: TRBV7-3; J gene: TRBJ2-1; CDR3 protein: CASSSSHGYNEQFF
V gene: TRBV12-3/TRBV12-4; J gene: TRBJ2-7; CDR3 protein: CASSLGPSTPQYF
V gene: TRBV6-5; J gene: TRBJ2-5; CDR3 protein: CASSSQGRETQYF
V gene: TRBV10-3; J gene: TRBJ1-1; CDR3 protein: CASTSDRVTEAFF
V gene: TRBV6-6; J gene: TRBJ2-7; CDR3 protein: CASSYRRQSDEQYF
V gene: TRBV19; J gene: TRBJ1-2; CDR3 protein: CAERDRGLNYGYTF
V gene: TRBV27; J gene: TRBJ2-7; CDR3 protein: CASSSETGVYEQYF
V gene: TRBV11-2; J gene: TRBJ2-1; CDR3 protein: CASSSGVFDEQFF
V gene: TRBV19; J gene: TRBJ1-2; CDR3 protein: CASSVADYGYTF
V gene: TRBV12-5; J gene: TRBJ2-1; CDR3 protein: CASGRKILTGGIINEQFF
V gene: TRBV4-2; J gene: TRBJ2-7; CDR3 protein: CASSQDSTSGVYEQYF
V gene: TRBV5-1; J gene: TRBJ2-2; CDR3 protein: CASSLIEESTGELFF
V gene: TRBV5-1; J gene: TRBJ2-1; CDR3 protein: CASSLDARGPTREQFF
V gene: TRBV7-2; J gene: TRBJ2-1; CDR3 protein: CASSLGTTGYNEQFF
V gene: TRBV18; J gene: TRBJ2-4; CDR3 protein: CASSQGAPAAKNIQYF
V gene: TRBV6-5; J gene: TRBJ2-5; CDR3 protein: CASSVLSGLQTQYF
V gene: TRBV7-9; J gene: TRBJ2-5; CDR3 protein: CASSSQGWVQETQYF
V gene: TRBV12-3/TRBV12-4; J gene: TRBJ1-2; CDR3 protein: CASSLGIYGYTF
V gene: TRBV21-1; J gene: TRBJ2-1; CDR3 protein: CASSKGKGNAETKAENEQFF
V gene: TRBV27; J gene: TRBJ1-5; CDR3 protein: CASSLSRTGADQPQHF
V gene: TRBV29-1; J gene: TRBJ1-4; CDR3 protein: CSAMTGGANEKLFF
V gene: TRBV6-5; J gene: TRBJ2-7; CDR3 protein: CASSSPAASVYEQYF
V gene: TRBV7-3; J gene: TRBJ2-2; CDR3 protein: CASSQPDTGELFF
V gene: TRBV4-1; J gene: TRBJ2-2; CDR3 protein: CASSQFTSGANTGELFF
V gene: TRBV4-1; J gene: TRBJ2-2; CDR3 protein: CASSQFPPPAGSDTGELFF
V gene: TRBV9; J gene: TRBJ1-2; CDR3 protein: CASSVGQGDYGYTF
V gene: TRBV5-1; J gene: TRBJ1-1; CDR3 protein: CASSLGEGLETFF